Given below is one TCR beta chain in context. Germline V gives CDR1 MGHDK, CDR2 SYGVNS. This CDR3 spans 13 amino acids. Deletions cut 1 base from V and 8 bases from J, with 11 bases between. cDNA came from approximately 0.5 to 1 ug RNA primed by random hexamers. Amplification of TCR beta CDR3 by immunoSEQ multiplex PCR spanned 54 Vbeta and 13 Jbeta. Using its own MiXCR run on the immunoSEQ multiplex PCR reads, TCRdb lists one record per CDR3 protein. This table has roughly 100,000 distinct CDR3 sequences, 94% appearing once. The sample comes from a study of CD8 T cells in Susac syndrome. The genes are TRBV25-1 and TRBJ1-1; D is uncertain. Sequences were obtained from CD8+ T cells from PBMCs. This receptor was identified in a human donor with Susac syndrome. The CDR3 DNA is TGTGCCAGCAGTGAATCGCGGAGGTCCGAAGCTTTCTTT. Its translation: CASSESRRSEAFF.